This T cell receptor beta chain was obtained from a study of blood T cell repertoires in COVID-19. Turning to the study itself: Specimens from acute and convalescent COVID-19 originated in the United States, Italy and Spain. Nucleic acid was either cDNA or gDNA, and it came from T cells, B-cell-depleted T cells, or PBMCs.

Methods used by the authors: Quantification of nucleated cells was approximated via reference gene primer amplification. Assay: immunoSEQ multiplex PCR; the TCRdb copy retains only in-frame clones and omits some. V and J calls and clone size are given by that table; D and trimming were obtained from the DNA. The data show over 450,000 clones, 85% to 90% seen once. The CDR3 consists of 14 residues. Germline assignment: CDR1 LNHDA and CDR2 SQIVND (reference sequence). Between the trimmed V and J ends, which lost 4 bases and 3 bases, there was a span of 13 bases. This clone was seen more than once but under ten times. Seattle's cohort entered during active infection and was followed longitudinally.

This sequence originates from a man younger than 30 with COVID-19, enrolled during active disease. The sequencing input was peripheral blood. The chain joins TRBV19 to TRBJ2-7, with a tentative D call TRBD2 (6 bases). DNA for the CDR3: TGTGCCAGTAGTACGCGGGACGGCTACTACGAGCAGTACTTC. It specifies CASSTRDGYYEQYF.